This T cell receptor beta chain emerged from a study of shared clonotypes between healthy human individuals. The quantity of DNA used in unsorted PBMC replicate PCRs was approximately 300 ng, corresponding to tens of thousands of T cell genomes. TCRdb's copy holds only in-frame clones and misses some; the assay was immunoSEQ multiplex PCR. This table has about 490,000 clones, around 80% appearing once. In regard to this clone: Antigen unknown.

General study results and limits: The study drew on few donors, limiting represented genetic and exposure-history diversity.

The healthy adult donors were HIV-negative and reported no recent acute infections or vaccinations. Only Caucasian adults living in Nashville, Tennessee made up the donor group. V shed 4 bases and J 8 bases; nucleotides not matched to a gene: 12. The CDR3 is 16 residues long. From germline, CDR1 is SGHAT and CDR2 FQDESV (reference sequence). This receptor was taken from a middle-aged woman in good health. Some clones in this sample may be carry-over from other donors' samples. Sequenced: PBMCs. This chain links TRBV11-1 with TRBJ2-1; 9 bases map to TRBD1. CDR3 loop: CASSSGGTGLYDEQFF. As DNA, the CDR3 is TGTGCCAGCAGCTCAGGCGGGACAGGGCTGTACGATGAGCAGTTCTTC.